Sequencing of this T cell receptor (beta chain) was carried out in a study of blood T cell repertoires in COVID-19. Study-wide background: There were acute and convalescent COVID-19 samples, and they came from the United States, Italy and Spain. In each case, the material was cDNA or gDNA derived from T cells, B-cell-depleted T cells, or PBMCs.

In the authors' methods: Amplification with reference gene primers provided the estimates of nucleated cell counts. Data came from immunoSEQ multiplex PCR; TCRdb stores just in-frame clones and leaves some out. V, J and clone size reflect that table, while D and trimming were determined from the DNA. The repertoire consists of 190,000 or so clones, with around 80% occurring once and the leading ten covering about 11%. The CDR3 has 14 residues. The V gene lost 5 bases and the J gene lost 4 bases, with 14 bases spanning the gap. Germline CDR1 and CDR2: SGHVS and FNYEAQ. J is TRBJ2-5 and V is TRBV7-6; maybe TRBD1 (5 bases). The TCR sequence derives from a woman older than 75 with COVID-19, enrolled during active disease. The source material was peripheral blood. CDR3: CASSEQVRPETQYF. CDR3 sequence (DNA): TGTGCCAGCAGCGAACAGGTTCGGCCAGAGACCCAGTACTTC.